A selection of T cell receptor beta chains follows, all from one sample in a study of T-cell memory formation after mild COVID-19. TCRdb re-called the 5' RACE reads with MiXCR, one entry per CDR3 protein. This sample has 450,000 to 650,000 distinct CDR3 sequences, with 20% found just once. Sequencing input: PBMCs or a T cell subset sorted from them (not recorded which). These receptors all stem from an adult woman who had mild COVID-19 (a few samples of this study predate the infection). Cell type and time point are not known. Both conserved end residues are part of each CDR3. A D gene is named only where the DNA matches it firmly. Rows may omit the clone size; those that give it use once, few, many or a size class.

CDR3 protein | CDR3 DNA | J gene | V gene | clone size | D gene
CASSPPLAGTDTQYF | TGTGCCAGCTCACCACCGCTAGCGGGGACAGATACGCAGTATTTT | TRBJ2-3 | TRBV18 | - | TRBD2
CSVVDRLAYSYEQYF | TGCAGCGTTGTTGATAGACTAGCGTACTCCTACGAGCAGTACTTC | TRBJ2-7 | TRBV29-1 | - | TRBD2
CASGAGTNTGELFF | TGTGCCAGCGGAGCGGGGACAAACACCGGGGAGCTGTTTTTT | TRBJ2-2 | TRBV7-3 | - | -
CASSQLGYGSGANVLTF | TGTGCCAGCAGCCAATTGGGGTACGGCTCTGGGGCCAACGTCCTGACTTTC | TRBJ2-6 | TRBV14 | once | -
CASSTLLGNTEAFF | TGTGCCAGCAGTACCCTTCTTGGGAACACTGAAGCTTTCTTT | TRBJ1-1 | TRBV11-2 | - | -
CAIRGTDNEQFF | TGTGCCATCAGGGGGACGGACAATGAGCAGTTCTTC | TRBJ2-1 | TRBV10-3 | - | -
CSAPSRPGLVASTDTQYF | TGCAGTGCCCCATCAAGACCGGGACTAGTGGCTTCCACAGATACGCAGTATTTT | TRBJ2-3 | TRBV20-1 | few | TRBD2
CASSPWAEAYGYTF | TGTGCCAGCAGCCCGTGGGCGGAGGCCTATGGCTACACCTTC | TRBJ1-2 | TRBV14 | - | -
CASSPTSALPPNYGYTF | TGTGCCAGCAGCCCTACCTCGGCTTTACCGCCTAACTATGGCTACACCTTC | TRBJ1-2 | TRBV2 | few | -
CASSPRGTDTQYF | TGTGCCAGCAGCCCGCGTGGCACAGATACGCAGTATTTT | TRBJ2-3 | TRBV7-9 | many | -
CATSASGKGSSEQFF | TGTGCCACCAGTGCAAGCGGCAAGGGATCGAGTGAGCAGTTCTTC | TRBJ2-1 | TRBV24-1 | - | -
CASSLDATNEQFF | TGTGCCAGCAGTTTAGACGCGACTAACGAGCAGTTCTTC | TRBJ2-1 | TRBV12-3/TRBV12-4 | - | -
CASTRTGPTDTQYF | TGCGCCAGCACCCGGACAGGGCCCACAGATACGCAGTATTTT | TRBJ2-3 | TRBV5-1 | - | TRBD1
CASSWLSGATNTGELFF | TGTGCCAGCAGTTGGTTGAGCGGGGCCACGAACACCGGGGAGCTGTTTTTT | TRBJ2-2 | TRBV6-5 | few | TRBD2
CASSEGGQGDYGYTF | TGTGCCAGCAGTGAAGGGGGACAGGGTGACTATGGCTACACCTTC | TRBJ1-2 | TRBV6-1 | - | TRBD1
CAPEGAGADEQYF | TGTGCCCCCGAGGGGGCGGGAGCGGACGAGCAGTACTTC | TRBJ2-7 | TRBV5-5 | - | -
CASSPADEQYF | TGTGCCAGCTCCCCGGCCGACGAGCAGTACTTC | TRBJ2-7 | TRBV18 | few | -
CASSSEDRLAPNEQFF | TGTGCCAGCAGCTCTGAGGATAGACTAGCCCCCAATGAGCAGTTCTTC | TRBJ2-1 | TRBV9 | - | TRBD2
CASPGQGAHEQFF | TGTGCCAGCCCGGGACAGGGTGCTCATGAGCAGTTCTTC | TRBJ2-1 | TRBV2 | - | TRBD1
CASSDGTYNEQFF | TGTGCCAGCAGCGACGGGACTTACAATGAGCAGTTCTTC | TRBJ2-1 | TRBV7-3 | many | -
CASSSTRLAGVVLSYNEQFF | TGCGCCAGCAGCTCGACCAGACTAGCGGGAGTGGTTCTCTCCTACAATGAGCAGTTCTTC | TRBJ2-1 | TRBV5-1 | few | TRBD2
CSTLGAASGSSYNEQFF | TGCAGCACCCTAGGGGCGGCTAGCGGAAGCTCCTACAATGAGCAGTTCTTC | TRBJ2-1 | TRBV29-1 | few | TRBD2
CASSSGGQVYKFNSEAFF | TGTGCCAGCAGCTCCGGGGGACAGGTGTATAAATTCAATTCTGAAGCTTTCTTT | TRBJ1-1 | TRBV5-4 | many | TRBD1
CSARGTSGGNEQFF | TGCAGTGCTAGAGGGACTAGCGGGGGCAATGAGCAGTTCTTC | TRBJ2-1 | TRBV20-1 | many | TRBD2
CASSLAAYTDTQYF | TGTGCCAGCAGCTTGGCAGCCTACACAGATACGCAGTATTTT | TRBJ2-3 | TRBV5-4 | few | -
CASSFGRSSGNTIYF | TGTGCCAGCAGTTTCGGCAGGTCCTCTGGAAACACCATATATTTT | TRBJ1-3 | TRBV12-3/TRBV12-4 | few | -
CASSRGQGGFYNEQFF | TGTGCCAGCAGCCGCGGACAGGGGGGTTTCTACAATGAGCAGTTCTTC | TRBJ2-1 | TRBV14 | few | TRBD1
CASSYDRAKNIQYF | TGTGCCAGCAGTTATGACAGGGCCAAAAACATTCAGTACTTC | TRBJ2-4 | TRBV7-9 | - | -
CATSRERETGYTF | TGTGCCACCAGCAGAGAACGGGAGACAGGGTACACCTTC | TRBJ1-2 | TRBV15 | few | TRBD1
CASGLVMGASGELFF | TGTGCTAGTGGTTTGGTAATGGGGGCGAGCGGGGAGCTGTTTTTT | TRBJ2-2 | TRBV12-5 | few | -
CASSQDGFTDTQYF | TGCGCCAGCAGCCAAGATGGTTTTACAGATACGCAGTATTTT | TRBJ2-3 | TRBV4-3 | - | -
CASSPRLQETQYF | TGTGCCAGCAGCCCCCGGCTCCAAGAGACCCAGTACTTC | TRBJ2-5 | TRBV14 | few | -
CASSLFDREVGNTIYF | TGTGCCAGCAGCTTGTTTGACAGGGAGGTTGGAAACACCATATATTTT | TRBJ1-3 | TRBV5-6 | - | TRBD1
CASGDRVGNTIYF | TGCGCCAGCGGAGACAGGGTTGGAAACACCATATATTTT | TRBJ1-3 | TRBV5-1 | - | TRBD1
CSVEDGYNQPQHF | TGCAGCGTTGAAGACGGGTACAATCAGCCCCAGCATTTT | TRBJ1-5 | TRBV29-1 | - | -
CASSPRQGTFSEAFF | TGTGCCAGCTCACCGCGACAGGGGACCTTTAGTGAAGCTTTCTTT | TRBJ1-1 | TRBV18 | few | TRBD1